What follows are 6 T cell receptor beta chains derived from one specimen sequenced in a study of blood T cell repertoires in COVID-19. TCRdb's table, derived via immunoSEQ multiplex PCR, lists solely in-frame clones and lacks some. The sample has 200,000 to 250,000 clones, roughly 80% seen once. Sequencing was done on a sample of peripheral blood. These receptors all come from a woman aged 55-69 years with acute or convalescent COVID-19.

In its sample, this clone was seen a few times. The CDR3 spells CASSEGGREKLFF. The CDR3 nucleotides read TGTGCCAGCAGTGAAGGGGGGCGTGAAAAACTGTTTTTT. This chain links TRBV6-1 with TRBJ1-4; maybe TRBD1 (6 bases). Trimming removed 1 base from V and 7 bases from J, with 7 bases in between. Germline V gene sequence: CDR1 MNHNS, CDR2 SASEGT. This CDR3 region has 13 residues.

The rearrangement links TRBV19 to TRBJ1-2, with TRBD1 matching 7 bases. The germline CDR1 and CDR2 sequences are LNHDA and SQIVND (reference sequence). V was clipped by 4 bases and J by 4 bases; unmatched bases: 6. The CDR3 has 14 residues. The CDR3 nucleotides are TGTGCCAGTAGTACCCTCGGGACAGCCTATGGCTACACCTTC. As protein: CASSTLGTAYGYTF.

The V gene is TRBV5-8, the J gene TRBJ1-5; the match to TRBD1 covers 10 bases. The CDR3 sequence is 16 residues long. V trimming: 4 bases; J trimming: 5 bases; junction bases outside the gene matches: 9. From germline, CDR1 is SGHTS and CDR2 YDEGEE. The CDR3 region is CASSRRQGAGYQPQHF. CDR3 coding DNA: TGTGCCAGCAGCCGGAGACAGGGGGCAGGGTATCAGCCCCAGCATTTT.

The chain combines TRBV7-9 with TRBJ1-4; 8 bases map to TRBD1. Germline V gene sequence: CDR1 SEHNR, CDR2 FQNEAQ (reference sequence). This CDR3 is built from 15 residues. With 4 bases clipped from V and 7 bases from J, the junction kept 8 bases outside the gene matches. The CDR3 nucleotides are TGTGCCAGCAGCTCCGCAGACAGGGGCATTGAAAAACTGTTTTTT. Protein sequence: CASSSADRGIEKLFF. Variable domain in full (rest from reference TRBV7-9 and TRBJ1-4): DTGVSQNPRHKITKRGQNVTFRCDPISEHNRLYWYRQTLGQGPEFLTYFQNEAQLEKSRLLSDRFSAERPKGSFSTLEIQRTEQGDSAMYLCASSSADRGIEKLFFGSGTQLSVL.

The chain joins TRBV27 to TRBJ1-2, with D tentatively TRBD1 (5 bases). This CDR3 region has 14 residues. The V and J ends lost 6 bases and 4 bases respectively, with 15 bases between them. Germline CDR1 is MNHEY and CDR2 is SMNVEV (reference sequence). The CDR3 loop is CASSVGLGPYGYTF. The CDR3 DNA is TGTGCCAGCAGCGTGGGGCTAGGGCCCTATGGCTACACCTTC.

The J gene is TRBJ2-3, the V gene TRBV4-1, with 9 nucleotides matching TRBD2. The CDR3 consists of 20 residues. With 0 bases clipped from V and 2 bases from J, the junction kept 15 bases outside the gene matches. The V gene's germline CDR1 is MGHRA and CDR2 YSYEKL. The CDR3 coding sequence is TGCGCCAGCAGCCAAGAGTTCCGAGCGGGGGGTCCCCTAGTCACAGATACGCAGTATTTT. Amino acids: CASSQEFRAGGPLVTDTQYF.